The 21 T cell receptor beta chains reported below all come from one sample, sequenced in a study of blood T cells in healthy people across ages. Alongside a J-beta primer mix, a sample-barcoded 5' primer served in a second PCR lasting about 7 to 11 cycles. TCRdb recomputed calls from the 5' RACE reads with MiXCR, one row per CDR3 protein. The table records 1.5 million to 1.8 million distinct CDR3 sequences, about 45% of them present only once. The sample consisted of blood. Receptors were obtained from a woman younger than 30 in good health.

Comment on this clonotype: One base away lies a much larger clone, so this may be a sequencing read error. The chain combines TRBV29-1 with TRBJ2-7, with D possibly TRBD1 on 5 matching bases. The length of the CDR3 is 14 residues. V lost 4 bases, J lost 7 bases, and 20 bases lay in between. Germline V gene data show CDR1 as SQVTM and CDR2 as ANQGSEA. The DNA for the CDR3 is TGCAGCGTTGGTAGGGGTCGCCGTCCCAATGAGCAGTACTTC. It yields the protein CSVGRGRRPNEQYF.

This chain joins TRBV7-2 and TRBJ1-3; no firm D call. The germline gives CDR1 SGHTA, CDR2 FQGNSA. The V end was cut by 7 bases, the J end by 4 bases, with 11 bases between. The CDR3 sequence is 13 residues long. The CDR3 region has the DNA TGTGCCAGCACCTTTTCAATCGGAAACACCATATATTTT. Protein product: CASTFSIGNTIYF.

Concerning this clonotype: One junction end does not reproduce the germline sequence, and a read error may be involved. This chain joins TRBV12-3 or TRBV12-4 and TRBJ2-2, with TRBD2 matching 10 bases. The CDR3 is 15 residues long. The CDR3 bases are TGTGGCAGCACTCTAGCGGGAGCAAACACCGGGGAGCTGTTTTTT. Translating it yields CGSTLAGANTGELFF.

V and J are TRBV4-3 and TRBJ1-1; D is uncertain. Germline loops: CDR1 LGHNA, CDR2 YSLEER. V lost 0 bases, J lost 4 bases, and 15 bases lay in between. CDR3 size: 16 residues. The CDR3 loop is CASSQEGRPLFTEAFF. As DNA, the CDR3 is TGCGCCAGCAGCCAAGAGGGCCGGCCGCTGTTCACTGAAGCTTTCTTT.

The CDR3 region is CASSQDLGAMGDTQYF. The CDR3 DNA reads TGTGCCAGCAGCCAAGATCTAGGGGCCATGGGAGATACGCAGTATTTT. This chain joins TRBV4-2 and TRBJ2-3; weak D call: TRBD1 (5 bases). Looked up from germline, CDR1 is LGHNA and CDR2 is YNFKEQ. CDR3 size: 16 residues. V was pared by 0 bases and J by 5 bases, with 15 bases between.

The chain uses TRBV7-2 and TRBJ2-7, with 8 bases aligning to TRBD2. With 1 base clipped from V and 0 bases from J, the junction kept 8 bases outside the gene matches. Germline V gene lookup returns CDR1 SGHTA and CDR2 FQGNSA. The CDR3 sequence is 17 residues long. In DNA, the CDR3 is TGTGCCAGCAGCTTAGATGCGGTAGCGGGAAGCTCCTACGAGCAGTACTTC. It specifies CASSLDAVAGSSYEQYF.

In nucleotides, the CDR3 is TGTGCCAGCAGTTTACGAAAAAATGAAAAACTGTTTTTT. Protein sequence: CASSLRKNEKLFF. The V and J genes are TRBV12-3 or TRBV12-4 and TRBJ1-4; no clear D. This CDR3 has 13 residues. V shed 2 bases and J shed 5 bases, with 6 bases lying between them.

The CDR3 region has the DNA TGTGCCAGCAGTTTAAAAGGGGCAGGAAGCTCCTACAATGAGCAGTTCTTC. This gives the protein CASSLKGAGSSYNEQFF. The rearrangement joins TRBV12-3 or TRBV12-4 to TRBJ2-1, with TRBD1 as a possible D gene (5 bases). This CDR3 has 17 amino acids. The V end lost 2 bases, the J end lost 0 bases, and 14 bases lay between the germline ends.

CDR3 in DNA: TGTGCCACCAGCAGACGGGACAGGAATCAGCCCCAGCATTTT. Its translation: CATSRRDRNQPQHF. V gene TRBV15 combines with J gene TRBJ1-5; 8 positions match TRBD1. Looked up from germline, CDR1 is LNHNV and CDR2 is YYDKDF (reference sequence). The V segment lost 2 bases and the J segment 4 bases; nucleotides outside the gene matches: 1. The CDR3 contains 14 residues. The whole variable domain, remainder taken from reference TRBV15 and TRBJ1-5, is DAMVIQNPRYQVTQFGKPVTLSCSQTLNHNVMYWYQQKSSQAPKLLFHYYDKDFNNEADTPDNFQSRRPNTSFCFLDIRSPGLGDTAMYLCATSRRDRNQPQHFGDGTRLSIL.

J is TRBJ2-3 and V is TRBV9; no reliable D call. The V gene lost 1 base and the J gene lost 3 bases, with 9 bases spanning the gap. Germline values: CDR1 SGDLS, CDR2 YYNGEE. The CDR3 is made up of 14 amino acids. CDR3 in DNA: TGTGCCAGCAGCGTAACTGGGCAGACAGATACGCAGTATTTT. This gives the protein CASSVTGQTDTQYF.

This clonotype was counted a few times. V is TRBV7-9 and J is TRBJ1-1, with TRBD1 identical over 7 bases. Losses at the gene ends were 6 bases for V and 0 bases for J; bases not matched to a gene: 19. The CDR3 consists of 19 residues. Germline V gene sequence: CDR1 SEHNR, CDR2 FQNEAQ (reference sequence). The DNA for the CDR3 is TGTGCCAGCAGGGACGGGACAGTTATGGACAAAGGGCTGAACACTGAAGCTTTCTTT. Its protein product is CASRDGTVMDKGLNTEAFF.

This rearrangement joins TRBV21-1 to TRBJ1-1; no DNA check was done on the table's D call, TRBD1. TRBV21-1 corresponds to a pseudogene. The length of the CDR3 is 15 residues. This chain's CDR3 is CASSKERDSHTEAFF. The CDR3 DNA reads TGTGCCAGCAGCAAAGAGAGGGACAGCCACACTGAAGCTTTCTTT.

The chain links TRBV7-2 to TRBJ2-1, with D unresolved. This CDR3 has 16 amino acids. The germline CDR1 and CDR2 sequences are SGHTA and FQGNSA. Trimming left V 2 bases short and J 0 bases short, with 11 bases between. The CDR3 nucleotides are TGTGCCAGCAGCTTAAGGGCACTGAACTCCTACAATGAGCAGTTCTTC. Residues: CASSLRALNSYNEQFF.

CDR3 sequence (DNA): TGTGCCACCAGCCCAGGACGTAGCGGGACAGGTTACCAAGAGACCCAGTACTTC. Residues: CATSPGRSGTGYQETQYF. V is TRBV24-1 and J is TRBJ2-5; the D call may be TRBD1 or TRBD2 (8 bases each). Between the trimmed V and J ends, which lost 7 bases and 0 bases, there was a span of 23 bases. CDR1 KGHDR and CDR2 SFDVKD come from the germline V gene. The CDR3 covers 18 residues.

V usage is TRBV5-1 and J usage is TRBJ2-5; tentatively, D is TRBD2 (5 bases). Trimming removed 6 bases at V and 5 bases at J, with 14 bases between. This CDR3 has 13 residues. Germline-derived CDR1 and CDR2 are SGHRS and YFSETQ. CDR3 residues: CASNFAGGETQYF. The CDR3 nucleotides read TGCGCCAGCAACTTCGCGGGCGGTGAGACCCAGTACTTC.

This clonotype has only a few counts. The chain is built from TRBV20-1 and TRBJ2-5; D may be TRBD1 (5 bases). Judging by the DNA end, TRBJ2-7 fits better; the J call may be wrong. The CDR3 consists of 13 residues. Germline values: CDR1 DFQATT, CDR2 SNEGSKA (reference sequence). The CDR3 DNA reads as TGCAGTGCCATGACAGCAGCACTCTACGAGCAGTACTTC. The encoded protein is CSAMTAALYEQYF.

The V call is TRBV5-1, the J call TRBJ1-4, with D possibly matching TRBD1 (5 bases). The CDR3 consists of 13 residues. The V and J ends lost 4 bases and 8 bases respectively, with 12 bases between them. From germline, CDR1 is SGHRS and CDR2 YFSETQ. The chain's CDR3 is CASSQGTYEKLFF. CDR3 DNA sequence: TGCGCCAGCAGCCAAGGGACTTACGAAAAACTGTTTTTT. Supplemented by reference TRBV5-1 and TRBJ1-4, the full variable domain reads KAGVTQTPRYLIKTRGQQVTLSCSPISGHRSVSWYQQTPGQGLQFLFEYFSETQRNKGNFPGRFSGRQFSNSRSEMNVSTLELGDSALYLCASSQGTYEKLFFGSGTQLSVL.

This clonotype was detected only a few times. The chain uses TRBV5-1 and TRBJ1-3, with 9 bases fitting TRBD1. The CDR3 has 14 residues. The germline CDR1 and CDR2 sequences are SGHRS and YFSETQ. V lost 0 bases and J lost 10; bases outside the gene matches: 5. Here the CDR3 DNA reads TGCGCCAGCAGCTTGGACAGGGGGCCAGGTACCATATATTTT. Translating it yields CASSLDRGPGTIYF.

V and J are TRBV7-2 and TRBJ1-6; no clear D gene. V gave up 2 bases and J gave up 6 bases, with 11 bases separating them. There are 15 residues in the CDR3. Germline V CDR1 and CDR2: SGHTA, FQGNSA. The CDR3 protein is CASSLTRPRNSPLHF. The CDR3 region has the DNA TGTGCCAGCAGCTTAACTAGGCCACGTAATTCACCCCTCCACTTT.

The V call is TRBV15, the J call TRBJ2-3, with a weak D call TRBD1 (6 bases). The CDR3 sequence is 19 residues long. The germline V gene encodes CDR1 LNHNV and CDR2 YYDKDF (reference sequence). V shed 3 bases and J shed 5 bases, with 27 bases lying between them. CDR3 loop: CATSRANLAGDIWGDTQYF. CDR3 nucleotides: TGTGCCACCAGCAGGGCAAATCTGGCAGGGGATATTTGGGGAGATACGCAGTATTTT.

The rearrangement uses TRBV7-9 and TRBJ2-5, with a weak D call TRBD2 (5 bases). Germline V CDR1 and CDR2: SEHNR, FQNEAQ (reference sequence). The ends were cut back, 5 bases at V and 2 bases at J, with 15 bases in the middle. CDR3 length: 15 residues. In DNA form, the CDR3 reads TGTGCCAGCAGCCCTTCCCGGGAATCTCAAGAGACCCAGTACTTC. This translates into CASSPSRESQETQYF.